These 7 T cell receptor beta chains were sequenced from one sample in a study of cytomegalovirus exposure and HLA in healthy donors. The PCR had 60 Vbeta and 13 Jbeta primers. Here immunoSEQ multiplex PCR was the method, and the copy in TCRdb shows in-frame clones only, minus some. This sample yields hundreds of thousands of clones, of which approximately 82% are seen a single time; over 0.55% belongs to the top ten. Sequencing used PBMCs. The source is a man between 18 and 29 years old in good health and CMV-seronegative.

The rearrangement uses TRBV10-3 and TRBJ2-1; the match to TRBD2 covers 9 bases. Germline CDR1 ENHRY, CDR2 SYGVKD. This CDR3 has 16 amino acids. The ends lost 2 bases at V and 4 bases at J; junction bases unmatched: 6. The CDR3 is CAISEVAGGGYNEQFF. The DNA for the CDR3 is TGTGCCATCAGTGAGGTGGCGGGAGGGGGATACAATGAGCAGTTCTTC.

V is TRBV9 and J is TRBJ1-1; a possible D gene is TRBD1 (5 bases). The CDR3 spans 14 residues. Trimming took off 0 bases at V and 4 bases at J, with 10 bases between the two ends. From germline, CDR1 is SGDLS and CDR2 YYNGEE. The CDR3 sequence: CASSVVGGTTEAFF. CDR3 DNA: TGTGCCAGCAGCGTAGTTGGGGGGACCACTGAAGCTTTCTTT.

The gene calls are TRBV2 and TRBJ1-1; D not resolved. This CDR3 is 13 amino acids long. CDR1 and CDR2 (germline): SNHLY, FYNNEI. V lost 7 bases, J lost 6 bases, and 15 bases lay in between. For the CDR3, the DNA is TGTGCCAGCATGTACGGAGGGATATCTGAAGCTTTCTTT. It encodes CASMYGGISEAFF.

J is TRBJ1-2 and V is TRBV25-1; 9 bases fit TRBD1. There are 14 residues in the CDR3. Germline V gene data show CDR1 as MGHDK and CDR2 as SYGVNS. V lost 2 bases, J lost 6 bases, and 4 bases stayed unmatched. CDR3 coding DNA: TGTGCCAGCAGTGAAACGGACAGGGGAGATGGCTACACCTTC. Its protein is CASSETDRGDGYTF.

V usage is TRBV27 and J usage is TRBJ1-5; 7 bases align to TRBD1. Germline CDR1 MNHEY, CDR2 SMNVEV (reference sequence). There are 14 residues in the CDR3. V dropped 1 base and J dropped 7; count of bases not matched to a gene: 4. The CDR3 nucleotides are TGTGCCAGCAGTTTATTAGGGGGCGCACAGCCCCAGCATTTT. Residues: CASSLLGGAQPQHF.

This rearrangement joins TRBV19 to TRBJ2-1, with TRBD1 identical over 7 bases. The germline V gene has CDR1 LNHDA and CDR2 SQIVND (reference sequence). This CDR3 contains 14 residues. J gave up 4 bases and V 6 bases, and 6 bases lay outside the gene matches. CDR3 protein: CASSKGQLYNEQFF. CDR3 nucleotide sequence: TGTGCCAGTAGCAAGGGACAGCTATACAATGAGCAGTTCTTC. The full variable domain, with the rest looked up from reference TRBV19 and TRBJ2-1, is DGGITQSPKYLFRKEGQNVTLSCEQNLNHDAMYWYRQDPGQGLRLIYYSQIVNDFQKGDIAEGYSVSREKKESFPLTVTSAQKNPTAFYLCASSKGQLYNEQFFGPGTRLTVL.

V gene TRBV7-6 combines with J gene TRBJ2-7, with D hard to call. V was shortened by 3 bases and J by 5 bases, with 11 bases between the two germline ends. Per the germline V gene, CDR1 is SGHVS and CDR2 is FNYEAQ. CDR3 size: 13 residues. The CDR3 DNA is TGTGCCAGCAGCTTTTACGGGTCGAACGAGCAGTACTTC. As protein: CASSFYGSNEQYF.